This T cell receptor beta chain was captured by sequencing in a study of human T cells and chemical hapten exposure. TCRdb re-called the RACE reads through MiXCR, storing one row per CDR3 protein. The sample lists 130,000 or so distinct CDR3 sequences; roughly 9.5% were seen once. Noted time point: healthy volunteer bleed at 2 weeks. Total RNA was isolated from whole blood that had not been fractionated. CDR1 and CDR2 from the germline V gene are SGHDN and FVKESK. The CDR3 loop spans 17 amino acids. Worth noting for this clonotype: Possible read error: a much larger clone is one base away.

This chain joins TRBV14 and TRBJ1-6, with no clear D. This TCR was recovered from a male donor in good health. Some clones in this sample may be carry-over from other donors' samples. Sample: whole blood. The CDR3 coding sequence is TGTGCCAGCAGCCCCTCGGACGGGAGCTCCTATAATTCATCCCTCCACTTT. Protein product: CASSPSDGSSYNSSLHF. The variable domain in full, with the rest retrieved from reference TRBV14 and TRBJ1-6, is EAGVTQFPSHSVIEKGQTVTLRCDPISGHDNLYWYRRVMGKEIKFLLHFVKESKQDESGMPNNRFLAERTGGTYSTLKVQPAELEDSGVYFCASSPSDGSSYNSSLHFGNGTRLTVT.